A selection of T cell receptor beta chains follows, all from one sample in a study of chemoradiotherapy in HPV16-positive cancers. Clones were sequenced by immunoSEQ multiplex PCR, and TCRdb holds only the in-frame ones, with some missing. This table has 13,000 or so clones, around 85% appearing once. The sample consisted of blood, taken from a patient who underwent chemoradiotherapy. All receptors come from a human donor with HPV-associated anogenital cancer. The CDR3 runs from the conserved cysteine through the conserved F or W. Fields, in order: clone size, J gene, D gene, V gene, CDR3 DNA, CDR3 protein. A D gene is named only where the DNA matches it firmly. Size tells how often a clone was seen (once, few, many) or the class of an expanded clone, and some rows leave it out.

size: .
J: TRBJ2-1
D: TRBD1
V: TRBV18
DNA: TGTGCCAGCTCACCACCCGGGACAGGGGGCGGTTACAATGAGCAGTTCTTC
CDR3: CASSPPGTGGGYNEQFF

size: .
J: TRBJ1-1
D: .
V: TRBV30
DNA: TGTGCCTGGAGTAAGGCCTCTGGGACTGAAGCTTTCTTT
CDR3: CAWSKASGTEAFF

size: once
J: TRBJ2-7
D: .
V: TRBV6-5
DNA: TGTGCCAGCAGTTTAACGTCGGGACTGGGGGGATCCGAGCAGTACTTC
CDR3: CASSLTSGLGGSEQYF

size: few
J: TRBJ2-1
D: TRBD2
V: TRBV6-5
DNA: TGTGCCAGCAGGACCGACAGCGGGGGAGACAATGAGCAGTTCTTC
CDR3: CASRTDSGGDNEQFF

size: .
J: TRBJ2-3
D: TRBD2
V: TRBV6-1
DNA: TGTGCCAGCAGTGAGGTCGGGGGGGCTGGAGATACGCAGTATTTT
CDR3: CASSEVGGAGDTQYF

size: .
J: TRBJ1-5
D: .
V: TRBV7-2
DNA: TGTGCCAGCAGCTCGACCCCTGGCAATCAGCCCCAGCATTTT
CDR3: CASSSTPGNQPQHF

size: .
J: TRBJ2-3
D: TRBD1
V: TRBV30
DNA: TGTGCCTGGGGCTTATCCTACAGGGGGCATCATGGAGATACGCAGTATTTT
CDR3: CAWGLSYRGHHGDTQYF

size: .
J: TRBJ2-1
D: TRBD1
V: TRBV19
DNA: TGTGCCAGTAATTTAGGGGGCGGACCCGTGCCGCTTTACAATGAGCAGTTCTTC
CDR3: CASNLGGGPVPLYNEQFF

size: once
J: TRBJ1-3
D: .
V: TRBV14
DNA: TGTGCCAGCAGCCAAGATGCAGGCTCTGGAAACACCATATATTTT
CDR3: CASSQDAGSGNTIYF

size: .
J: TRBJ2-2
D: .
V: TRBV19
DNA: TGTGCCGTACGGAAAGAAGCGAACACCGGGGAGCTGTTTTTT
CDR3: CAVRKEANTGELFF

size: .
J: TRBJ1-3
D: .
V: TRBV19
DNA: TGTGCCAGTAGTATTCGGCCGAGCTCTGGAAACACCATATATTTT
CDR3: CASSIRPSSGNTIYF

size: few
J: TRBJ2-7
D: .
V: TRBV10-3
DNA: TGTGCCATCAGTGGGCAGGGGAACGACTACGAGCAGTACTTC
CDR3: CAISGQGNDYEQYF

size: .
J: TRBJ1-1
D: TRBD1
V: TRBV19
DNA: TGTGCCAGTAGTAGTTACGGACAGGGGGCGGGCACTGAAGCTTTCTTT
CDR3: CASSSYGQGAGTEAFF

size: .
J: TRBJ2-5
D: TRBD2
V: TRBV5-1
DNA: TGCGCCAGCAGCCTCGGGACTAGCGGGGTGTCGGAGACCCAGTACTTC
CDR3: CASSLGTSGVSETQYF

size: .
J: TRBJ2-1
D: TRBD2
V: TRBV29-1
DNA: TGCAGCGCCAGCGGGGGGATCGGGAAGGGGGAGCAGTTCTTC
CDR3: CSASGGIGKGEQFF

size: once
J: TRBJ1-4
D: TRBD1
V: TRBV7-9
DNA: TGTGCCAGCAGCGCCGGACAGGCAACTAATGAAAAACTGTTTTTT
CDR3: CASSAGQATNEKLFF

size: .
J: TRBJ1-1
D: .
V: TRBV29-1
DNA: TGCAGCGTAGGGGGACACCCTAACACTGAAGCTTTCTTT
CDR3: CSVGGHPNTEAFF

size: .
J: TRBJ1-5
D: .
V: TRBV5-6
DNA: TGTGCCAGCAGTAGGTTTAGCGGGGAGCAGCCCCAGCATTTT
CDR3: CASSRFSGEQPQHF

size: .
J: TRBJ2-2
D: TRBD1
V: TRBV19
DNA: TGTGCCAGTACCGCTGGACAGGTTAACACCGGGGAGCTGTTTTTT
CDR3: CASTAGQVNTGELFF

size: .
J: TRBJ1-1
D: .
V: TRBV5-1
DNA: TGCGCCAGCAGCGCGGAACAGGGTAGGACTGAAGCTTTCTTT
CDR3: CASSAEQGRTEAFF

size: once
J: TRBJ1-2
D: .
V: TRBV10-3
DNA: TGTGCCAGCCTCCGGGACTCAGCCCTAAACTATGGCTACACCTTC
CDR3: CASLRDSALNYGYTF

size: .
J: TRBJ2-3
D: TRBD2
V: TRBV4-1
DNA: TGCGCCAGCAGCCAAGATAACGGGGGGTCGAGCACAGATACGCAGTATTTT
CDR3: CASSQDNGGSSTDTQYF

size: .
J: TRBJ2-1
D: TRBD2
V: TRBV15
DNA: TGTGCCACCCAAGATAGCGGGTCCTACAATGAGCAGTTCTTC
CDR3: CATQDSGSYNEQFF

size: .
J: TRBJ2-3
D: .
V: TRBV20-1
DNA: TGCAGTGCCAGTTCCGACCTTGCGCAGTATTTT
CDR3: CSASSDLAQYF

size: .
J: TRBJ2-5
D: TRBD2
V: TRBV29-1
DNA: TGCAGCGTGGAACCGCGGGGGGGCCAAGAGACCCAGTACTTC
CDR3: CSVEPRGGQETQYF

size: .
J: TRBJ2-7
D: TRBD1
V: TRBV28
DNA: TGTGCCAGCAGTCCCCCCGGGACAGGAGGCTACGAGCAGTACTTC
CDR3: CASSPPGTGGYEQYF

size: .
J: TRBJ2-2
D: .
V: TRBV7-2
DNA: TGTGCCAGCAGCTTAGACGCCGGGGAGCTGTTTTTT
CDR3: CASSLDAGELFF

size: .
J: TRBJ2-5
D: TRBD1
V: TRBV5-8
DNA: TGTGCCAGCAGCTTGGGGGACAGGGGGTTGGAGACCCAGTACTTC
CDR3: CASSLGDRGLETQYF

size: .
J: TRBJ2-1
D: .
V: TRBV4-1
DNA: TGCGCCAGCAGCCAAGGGTACGAAAATGAGCAGTTCTTC
CDR3: CASSQGYENEQFF

size: .
J: TRBJ1-5
D: .
V: TRBV5-6
DNA: TGTGCCAGCAGCCTCGGGGGATATAGCAATCAGCCCCAGCATTTT
CDR3: CASSLGGYSNQPQHF

size: .
J: TRBJ2-3
D: TRBD1
V: TRBV30
DNA: TGTGCCTGTCGAACAACAGGGGGAGATACGCAGTATTTT
CDR3: CACRTTGGDTQYF

size: .
J: TRBJ1-2
D: TRBD1
V: TRBV6-6
DNA: TGTGCCAGCACCGTGACAGGGGGAGCTAACTATGGCTACACCTTC
CDR3: CASTVTGGANYGYTF